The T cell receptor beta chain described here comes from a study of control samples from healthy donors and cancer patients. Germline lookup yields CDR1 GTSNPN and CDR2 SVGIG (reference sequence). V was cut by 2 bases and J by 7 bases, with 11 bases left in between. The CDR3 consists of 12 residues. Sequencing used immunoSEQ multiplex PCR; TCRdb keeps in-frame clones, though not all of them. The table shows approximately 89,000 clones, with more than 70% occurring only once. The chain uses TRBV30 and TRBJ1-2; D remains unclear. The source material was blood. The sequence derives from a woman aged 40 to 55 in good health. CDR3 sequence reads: CAWSPNASGYTF. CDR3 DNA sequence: TGTGCCTGGAGTCCCAATGCCTCTGGCTACACCTTC.